This is a list of T cell receptor beta chains from one sample in a study of beta chain features in type 1 diabetes. The data were produced by immunoSEQ multiplex PCR, yet TCRdb's version contains in-frame clones alone and is incomplete. The sample has just under 150,000 clones, about 10% seen once; the top ten hold less than 1.5%. The sample comprised naive CD4+ T cells from blood. These receptors were obtained from a young man in good health. Both conserved end residues are part of each CDR3. D genes are given only for firm matches. Clone sizes are given selectively: once, few, many, or a class where the clone is expanded.

d_call	v_call	j_call	clone_size	cdr3_aa	cdr3_nt
TRBD1	TRBV30	TRBJ1-2	few	CAWSEGGRSGYTF	TGTGCCTGGAGTGAAGGGGGCCGTAGTGGCTACACCTTC
.	TRBV5-1	TRBJ1-4	many	CASSGGGQGEKLFF	TGCGCCAGCAGCGGGGGAGGACAAGGTGAAAAACTGTTTTTT
.	TRBV4-3	TRBJ2-2	few	CASSPQTTTGELFF	TGCGCCAGCAGCCCTCAGACAACCACCGGGGAGCTGTTTTTT
.	TRBV7-2	TRBJ1-5	many	CASSPEGGNQPQHF	TGTGCCAGCAGCCCAGAAGGGGGCAATCAGCCCCAGCATTTT
.	TRBV7-2	TRBJ2-3	few	CASSLLAISTDTQYF	TGTGCCAGCAGCTTACTAGCAATTAGCACAGATACGCAGTATTTT
TRBD2	TRBV5-1	TRBJ2-5	few	CASSTFWGGKVQETQYF	TGCGCCAGCAGCACCTTTTGGGGGGGTAAGGTCCAAGAGACCCAGTACTTC
TRBD1	TRBV5-1	TRBJ2-7	.	CASSPAGQVSYEQYF	TGCGCCAGCAGCCCCGCGGGACAGGTATCCTACGAGCAGTACTTC
TRBD2	TRBV7-2	TRBJ2-3	.	CASSFWPGLVGTDTQYF	TGTGCCAGCAGCTTTTGGCCGGGACTAGTAGGCACAGATACGCAGTATTTT
TRBD2	TRBV5-1	TRBJ2-1	few	CASSLVAGGNNEQFF	TGCGCCAGCAGCTTGGTAGCGGGGGGGAACAATGAGCAGTTCTTC
TRBD1	TRBV28	TRBJ1-3	.	CASSTPQGAGNTIYF	TGTGCCAGCAGTACCCCTCAGGGGGCTGGAAACACCATATATTTT
.	TRBV7-3	TRBJ2-3	.	CASSSRAEGDTQYF	TGTGCCAGCAGCTCCCGGGCCGAGGGCGATACGCAGTATTTT
.	TRBV4-3	TRBJ2-7	.	CASSQGGGSGGSTYEQYF	TGCGCCAGCAGCCAAGGGGGAGGTAGTGGGGGTTCAACCTACGAGCAGTACTTC
TRBD1	TRBV5-6	TRBJ1-5	.	CASSWGQGGQPQHF	TGTGCCAGCAGCTGGGGACAGGGGGGCCAGCCCCAGCATTTT
TRBD1	TRBV4-1	TRBJ2-2	.	CASSLSFPAGQGDTGELFF	TGCGCCAGCAGCCTCTCTTTTCCCGCGGGACAGGGCGATACCGGGGAGCTGTTTTTT
TRBD1	TRBV27	TRBJ2-7	few	CASSLSGTVSYEQYF	TGTGCCAGCAGTTTATCAGGGACAGTTTCCTACGAGCAGTACTTC
TRBD1	TRBV6-5	TRBJ1-1	.	CASSSTGVDTEAFF	TGTGCCAGCAGTTCTACAGGGGTGGACACTGAAGCTTTCTTT
.	TRBV11-3	TRBJ2-3	.	CASSLGGRPSGTDTQYF	TGTGCCAGCAGCTTAGGTGGCAGACCGAGCGGCACAGATACGCAGTATTTT
TRBD2	TRBV14	TRBJ2-1	many	CASSPTLAGANYNEQFF	TGTGCCAGCAGCCCCACTCTAGCGGGGGCAAACTACAATGAGCAGTTCTTC
TRBD2	TRBV6-6	TRBJ2-7	.	CASSGLAGGSSYEQYF	TGTGCCAGCAGCGGTCTAGCGGGGGGGAGCTCCTACGAGCAGTACTTC
.	TRBV7-3	TRBJ2-1	.	CASSATRQAEQFF	TGTGCCAGCAGCGCCACTCGACAGGCAGAGCAGTTCTTC
.	TRBV27	TRBJ1-5	.	CASSPSMSQPQHF	TGTGCCAGCAGTCCCTCCATGAGTCAGCCCCAGCATTTT
TRBD1	TRBV5-1	TRBJ2-3	.	CASSVTGGATDTQYF	TGCGCCAGCAGCGTGACAGGGGGCGCGACAGATACGCAGTATTTT
.	TRBV4-1	TRBJ2-1	few	CASSQDLQTYNEQFF	TGCGCCAGCAGCCAAGATCTGCAGACCTACAATGAGCAGTTCTTC
TRBD1	TRBV18	TRBJ2-5	.	CASSPDREETQYF	TGTGCCAGCTCCCCAGACAGGGAAGAGACCCAGTACTTC
.	TRBV4-1	TRBJ2-5	.	CASSQGVAGGETQYF	TGCGCCAGCAGCCAAGGTGTGGCGGGCGGGGAGACCCAGTACTTC
.	TRBV11-2	TRBJ1-1	.	CASSLSWTDTEAFF	TGTGCCAGCAGCCTATCATGGACAGATACTGAAGCTTTCTTT
.	TRBV13	TRBJ2-5	many	CASSLGTQETQYF	TGTGCCAGCAGCTTAGGGACACAAGAGACCCAGTACTTC
TRBD1	TRBV30	TRBJ1-2	.	CAQQGARQGYTF	TGTGCCCAGCAGGGGGCGCGGCAGGGCTACACCTTC
.	TRBV7-2	TRBJ2-5	few	CASTPGGAQETQYF	TGTGCCAGCACCCCCGGCGGGGCCCAAGAGACCCAGTACTTC
.	TRBV5-1	TRBJ1-5	.	CASSSGNGNQPQHF	TGCGCCAGCAGCTCAGGAAATGGGAATCAGCCCCAGCATTTT
.	TRBV19	TRBJ2-7	.	CASSISGLNEQYF	TGTGCCAGTAGTATCTCAGGGCTTAACGAGCAGTACTTC